This TCR beta chain came from a study of response to subunit inactivated influenza vaccine. General observations from the study: Few new T cells, the authors suggested, are recruited by each seasonal influenza vaccination.

From the RT-PCR reads, TCRdb called clonotypes with MiXCR, one entry per CDR3 protein. The data contain 600,000 to 850,000 distinct CDR3 sequences, less than 15% of them singletons. Per germline, CDR1 MGHRA and CDR2 YSYEKL. Trimming took 1 base from V and 10 from J, leaving 17 bases between them. The CDR3 is 16 amino acids. In the case of this clonotype: Its specificity is unknown.

The sequence came from a man aged 50-60 years who received an inactivated influenza vaccine. The genes are TRBV4-1 and TRBJ1-6; unclear D gene. This sample comprised PBMCs from blood, obtained 14 to 15 days before vaccination. The DNA of the CDR3 is TGCGCCAGCAGCCAAGTTAGGGAAGGACCGAGATCACCCCTCCACTTT. Its protein product is CASSQVREGPRSPLHF.